This T cell receptor beta chain was recovered during a study of T-cell memory formation after mild COVID-19. Study overall: The TCR clusters were mostly specific to one donor.

The sample holds a few counts of this clonotype. Its cognate antigen is unknown. 5'RACE primed from the constant segment yielded TCR alpha and TCR beta cDNA libraries bearing sample barcodes and UMIs. TCRdb passed the 5' RACE reads through MiXCR, listing each CDR3 protein once. The sample gives 500,000 to 550,000 distinct CDR3 sequences, roughly 22% of which show up once; around 12% is in the top ten. The study, taken as a whole, reports: A balance of CD4 and CD8 characterized clones contracting day 15 to 85, whereas later expanders leaned CD4+. CD8+ contracting clones occupied EMRA, while CD4+ ones occupied mainly CM and EM.

Germline V gives CDR1 LGHNA, CDR2 YSLEER. The CDR3 spans 15 residues. V was pared by 0 bases and J by 2 bases, with 3 bases of the junction left unmatched. V and J are TRBV4-3 and TRBJ2-7, with 8 positions matching TRBD1. The sequenced sample was PBMCs or a T cell subset sorted from them (not recorded which). The TCR comes from an adult woman who had mild COVID-19 (a few samples of this study predate the infection). Cell type and time point are not known. In nucleotides, the CDR3 is TGCGCCAGCAGCCAAGATCGACAGGGGCCCTACGAGCAGTACTTC. Its protein is CASSQDRQGPYEQYF.